This T cell receptor (beta chain) came from a study of CD8 T cells in ankylosing spondylitis. Findings and limits, study-wide: Blood from ankylosing spondylitis patients appeared to carry a characteristic roughly 8-variant TCR beta motif.

TCRdb re-called the 5' RACE reads through MiXCR, storing one row per CDR3 protein. The table has around 390,000 distinct CDR3 sequences, about 22% seen once; the top ten hold 16%. The CDR3 is made up of 15 amino acids. The V gene lost 2 bases and the J gene lost 3 bases, with 13 bases spanning the gap. The germline CDR1 and CDR2 sequences are SGHDT and YYEEEE. As to this clonotype: Its antigen is still unknown.

The sample taken for sequencing was blood, either unsorted or a sorted T cell fraction (not recorded which). The chain couples TRBV5-6 to TRBJ2-3, with a tentative D call TRBD2 (6 bases). The receptor was isolated from a male donor with ankylosing spondylitis. CDR3 DNA sequence: TGTGCCAGCAGCTTCCAGGGAGGCGGGACAGATACGCAGTATTTT. Translated: CASSFQGGGTDTQYF.